This T cell receptor (beta chain) was profiled in a study of post-analysis software for immune sequencing data. Turning to the study itself: There were relapsing-remitting, secondary progressive and progressive-relapsing multiple sclerosis among the disease courses included. Study results and caveats: In multiple sclerosis, normalized Chao1 diversity was significantly below that of controls. By F measure, samples from a shared preparation batch strongly co-clustered. TRBV segments more frequent in patients than in controls numbered roughly 5 and included TRBV5-6, TRBV5-1 and TRBV20-1.

Comments on this clonotype: Its antigen is undetermined.

Unique molecular identifiers were built into the TCR beta cDNA libraries. Around 460,000 cDNA molecules came from approximately 1 to 10 million T cells. TCRdb re-called the PCR reads through MiXCR, storing one row per CDR3 protein. This repertoire shows roughly 620,000 distinct CDR3 sequences, 40% to 50% found once; its top ten account for around 1.7%. Trimming removed 0 bases from V and 7 bases from J; junction bases left unmatched: 12. This CDR3 spans 16 amino acids. Germline V CDR1 and CDR2: DFQATT, SNEGSKA (reference sequence). The sample was blood. The clonotype originates from a girl between 10 and 17 years old with multiple sclerosis. The chain has TRBV20-1 and TRBJ1-5; TRBD1 matches 7 bases. The CDR3: CSARDGRQGVSQPQHF. DNA of the CDR3: TGCAGTGCTAGAGATGGACGACAGGGAGTTAGCCAGCCCCAGCATTTT.